A single sample is the source of the 3 T cell receptor beta chains below, sequenced in a study of OX40 agonist ivuxolimab in advanced cancers. Method: immunoSEQ multiplex PCR; TCRdb's copy keeps in-frame clones and lacks some. Counted here are 30,000 to 45,000 clones, around 80% occurring once; the ten biggest clones make up under 2%. The sample was CD4+ or CD8+ T cells sorted from blood, taken in a trial of the OX40 agonist ivuxolimab. These receptor sequences come from an adult with an advanced solid tumor such as melanoma, head and neck, liver or kidney cancer.

The V call is TRBV5-1, the J call TRBJ2-5; 8 bases are a match to TRBD1. In germline, CDR1 is SGHRS, CDR2 YFSETQ. The CDR3 sequence is 15 residues long. The ends lost 6 bases at V and 0 bases at J; junction bases unmatched: 7. The CDR3 DNA reads TGCGCCAGCACCGTGGACAGGGCCTACCAAGAGACCCAGTACTTC. Amino acid sequence: CASTVDRAYQETQYF.

This clone was seen a single time. V usage is TRBV7-9 and J usage is TRBJ1-5; possible D gene TRBD1, 5 bases. In germline, CDR1 is SEHNR, CDR2 FQNEAQ (reference sequence). V was shortened by 1 base and J by 6 bases, with 7 bases between the two germline ends. The CDR3 sequence is 13 residues long. This CDR3 reads CASSLGGGQPQHF. For the CDR3, the DNA is TGTGCCAGCAGCTTAGGTGGGGGTCAGCCCCAGCATTTT.

The chain carries TRBV6-6 and TRBJ2-7; TRBD1 matches 8 bases. The CDR3 sequence is 14 residues long. Germline CDR1 is MNHNY and CDR2 is SVGAGI (reference sequence). Trimming cost V 6 bases and J 7 bases; bases outside gene matches: 11. CDR3 protein: CASRKDRAGVEQYF. The DNA of the CDR3 is TGTGCCAGCAGGAAGGACAGGGCTGGAGTAGAGCAGTACTTC.